Listed below are T cell receptor beta chains from one sample, sequenced in a study of human T cells and chemical hapten exposure. TCRdb processed the reads anew with MiXCR; each CDR3 protein has one entry. The sample shows around 120,000 distinct CDR3 sequences, over 7.5% of them seen only once. Specimen: whole blood. Receptors were obtained from a human donor in good health. Some clones in this sample may be carry-over from other donors' samples. Both conserved end residues are part of each CDR3. Fields, in order: J gene, D gene, V gene, clone size, CDR3 protein, CDR3 DNA. The D gene is left open where the match is weak. Not all rows give a size; the values are once, few, many and, for expanded clones, a class.

TRBJ2-1	NA	TRBV20-1	few	CSAAGHDNEQFF	TGCAGTGCTGCGGGACATGACAATGAGCAGTTCTTC
TRBJ2-5	TRBD1	TRBV7-9	few	CASSSTGGRSRKERETQYF	TGTGCCAGCAGCTCGACAGGGGGCCGTAGCAGAAAGGAGAGAGAGACCCAGTACTTC
TRBJ2-7	TRBD2	TRBV6-6	NA	CASSNRGTSGYEQYF	TGTGCCAGCAGTAATAGAGGGACTAGCGGTTACGAGCAGTACTTC
TRBJ1-5	NA	TRBV7-2	many	CASSLAREQPQHF	TGTGCCAGCAGCTTAGCCAGGGAACAGCCCCAGCATTTT
TRBJ2-1	TRBD1	TRBV27	many	CASSGDRAFIPYNEQFF	TGTGCCAGCAGTGGAGACAGGGCTTTTATACCCTACAATGAGCAGTTCTTC
TRBJ2-1	NA	TRBV18	NA	CASSQPGHLNNEQFF	TGTGCCAGCTCACAACCGGGACACCTAAACAATGAGCAGTTCTTC
TRBJ2-7	NA	TRBV5-1	NA	CASSRDTSESEQYF	TGCGCCAGCAGCCGGGACACCTCGGAAAGCGAGCAGTACTTC
TRBJ1-5	TRBD1	TRBV6-2/TRBV6-3	many	CASRPGQGNQPQHF	TGTGCCAGCAGGCCGGGACAGGGCAATCAGCCCCAGCATTTT
TRBJ1-1	NA	TRBV20-1	many	CSARDPSGVDSMNTEAFF	TGCAGTGCTAGAGATCCCAGTGGTGTGGACAGCATGAACACTGAAGCTTTCTTT
TRBJ2-6	NA	TRBV14	NA	CASSHPSGANVLTF	TGTGCCAGCAGCCACCCCTCTGGGGCCAACGTCCTGACTTTC
TRBJ2-5	TRBD1	TRBV20-1	NA	CSAYRGSQETQYF	TGCAGTGCTTACAGGGGGTCCCAAGAGACCCAGTACTTC
TRBJ2-2	TRBD1	TRBV7-9	NA	CASSRMRGPGELFF	TGTGCCAGCAGCCGCATGAGGGGGCCCGGGGAGCTGTTTTTT
TRBJ2-5	NA	TRBV5-1	many	CASSLEPGRETQYF	TGCGCCAGCAGCTTGGAACCGGGAAGAGAGACCCAGTACTTC
TRBJ2-2	NA	TRBV2	few	CASHPGTNTGELFF	TGTGCCAGCCATCCCGGGACGAACACCGGGGAGCTGTTTTTT
TRBJ1-6	NA	TRBV7-2	NA	CASSALRVSNSPLHF	TGTGCCAGCAGCGCCTTAAGGGTATCCAATTCACCCCTCCACTTT
TRBJ2-3	NA	TRBV5-5	once	CASSLVGTIPDTQYF	TGTGCCAGCAGCTTGGTGGGGACGATACCGGATACGCAGTATTTT
TRBJ2-5	NA	TRBV14	many	CASSQSGISETQYF	TGTGCCAGCAGCCAAAGTGGAATCTCGGAGACCCAGTACTTC
TRBJ2-4	NA	TRBV6-5	NA	CASRRQASEVAKNIQYF	TGTGCCAGCAGGAGACAGGCGAGCGAGGTAGCCAAAAACATTCAGTACTTC
TRBJ2-5	NA	TRBV12-5	few	CASGLNPQGNQETQYF	TGTGCTAGTGGTTTGAACCCACAGGGCAACCAAGAGACCCAGTACTTC
TRBJ1-5	NA	TRBV10-3	many	CAISESSNQPQHF	TGTGCCATCAGTGAGTCGAGCAATCAGCCCCAGCATTTT
TRBJ2-7	NA	TRBV5-1	many	CASRSGQNYEQYF	TGCGCCAGCAGATCCGGACAGAACTACGAGCAGTACTTC
TRBJ2-3	NA	TRBV28	many	CASLHRVTDTQYF	TGTGCCAGCCTTCACAGGGTCACAGATACGCAGTATTTT
TRBJ2-3	NA	TRBV4-1	many	CASSQEGLTDTQYF	TGCGCCAGCAGCCAAGAAGGGCTCACAGATACGCAGTATTTT
TRBJ2-2	TRBD2	TRBV5-5	many	CASSRGLNTGELFF	TGTGCCAGCAGCCGGGGACTAAACACCGGGGAGCTGTTTTTT
TRBJ1-4	NA	TRBV7-9	many	CASSFQATNEKLFF	TGTGCCAGCAGCTTTCAAGCAACTAATGAAAAACTGTTTTTT
TRBJ1-2	NA	TRBV12-3/TRBV12-4	few	CASNRANLGGYTF	TGTGCCAGCAACCGGGCCAACCTGGGTGGCTACACCTTC
TRBJ2-3	NA	TRBV29-1	NA	CSVESTREEDTQYF	TGCAGCGTTGAATCCACTAGGGAGGAGGATACGCAGTATTTT
TRBJ2-1	NA	TRBV6-2/TRBV6-3	many	CASSPMGGDYNEQFF	TGTGCCAGCAGTCCAATGGGGGGCGACTACAATGAGCAGTTCTTC
TRBJ2-5	NA	TRBV7-9	few	CASTGSGETQYF	TGTGCCAGCACCGGTAGCGGAGAGACCCAGTACTTC
TRBJ2-2	NA	TRBV6-1	NA	CASSEGEFRGFAGELFF	TGTGCCAGCAGTGAAGGCGAATTTAGGGGGTTCGCCGGGGAGCTGTTTTTT
TRBJ1-1	TRBD1	TRBV29-1	few	CSVEGGQGSEAFF	TGCAGCGTTGAAGGTGGACAGGGATCTGAAGCTTTCTTT
TRBJ1-2	NA	TRBV6-4	many	CASRGDSNYGYTF	TGTGCCAGCAGGGGCGACAGTAACTATGGCTACACCTTC
TRBJ2-2	TRBD1	TRBV20-1	few	CSANGAGTGSTGELFF	TGCAGTGCTAATGGCGCCGGGACAGGGAGCACCGGGGAGCTGTTTTTT
TRBJ2-1	TRBD2	TRBV3-1	NA	CASSHRLPGLAGGRNEQFF	TGTGCCAGCAGCCACCGACTACCGGGACTAGCGGGAGGAAGGAATGAGCAGTTCTTC
TRBJ2-7	TRBD2	TRBV6-2/TRBV6-3	NA	CASSYPTSGSYEQYF	TGTGCCAGCAGTTACCCTACTAGCGGTTCCTACGAGCAGTACTTC
TRBJ2-3	TRBD1	TRBV11-1	NA	CASSLPTGSTDTQYF	TGTGCCAGCAGCCTACCGACAGGGAGCACAGATACGCAGTATTTT
TRBJ1-5	TRBD1	TRBV18	many	CASSPDRVGQPQHF	TGTGCCAGCTCACCAGACAGGGTAGGACAGCCCCAGCATTTT
TRBJ2-5	NA	TRBV5-4	NA	CASSFGQTQETQYF	TGTGCCAGCAGCTTTGGTCAGACTCAAGAGACCCAGTACTTC
TRBJ1-1	NA	TRBV7-9	many	CASSPPQDEAFF	TGTGCCAGCAGCCCCCCTCAGGATGAAGCTTTCTTT